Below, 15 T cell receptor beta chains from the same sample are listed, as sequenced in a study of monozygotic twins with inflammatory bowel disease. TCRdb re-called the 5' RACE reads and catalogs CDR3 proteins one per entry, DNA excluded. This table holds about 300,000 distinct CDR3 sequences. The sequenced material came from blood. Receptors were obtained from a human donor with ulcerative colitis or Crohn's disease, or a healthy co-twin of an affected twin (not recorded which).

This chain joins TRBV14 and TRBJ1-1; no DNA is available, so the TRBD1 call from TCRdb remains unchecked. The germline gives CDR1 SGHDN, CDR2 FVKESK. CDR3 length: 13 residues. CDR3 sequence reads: CASSRTLNTEAFF.

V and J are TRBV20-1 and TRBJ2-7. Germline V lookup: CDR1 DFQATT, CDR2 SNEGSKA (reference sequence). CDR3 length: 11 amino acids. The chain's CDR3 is CSAREDYEQYF.

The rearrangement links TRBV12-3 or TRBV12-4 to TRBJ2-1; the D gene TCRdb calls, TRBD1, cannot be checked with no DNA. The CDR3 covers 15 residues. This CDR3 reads CASDLSSQGTDEQFF.

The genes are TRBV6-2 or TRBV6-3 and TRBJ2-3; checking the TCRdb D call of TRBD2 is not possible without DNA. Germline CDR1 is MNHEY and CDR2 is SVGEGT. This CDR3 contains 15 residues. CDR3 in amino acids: CASWELAGAPDTQYF.

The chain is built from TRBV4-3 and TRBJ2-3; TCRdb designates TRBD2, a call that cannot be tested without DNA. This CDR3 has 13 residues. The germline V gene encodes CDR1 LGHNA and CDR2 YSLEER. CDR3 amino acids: CASSREGGDTQYF.

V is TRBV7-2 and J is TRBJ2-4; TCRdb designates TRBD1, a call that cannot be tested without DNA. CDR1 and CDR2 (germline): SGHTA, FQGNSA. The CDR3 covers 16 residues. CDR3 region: CASKLPPFKAKNIQYF.

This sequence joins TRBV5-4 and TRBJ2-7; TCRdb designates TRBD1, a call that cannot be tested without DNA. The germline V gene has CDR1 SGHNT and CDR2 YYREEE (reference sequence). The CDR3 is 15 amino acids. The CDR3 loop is CASSFATGRLSEQYF. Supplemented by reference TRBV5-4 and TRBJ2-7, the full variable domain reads ETGVTQSPTHLIKTRGQQVTLRCSSQSGHNTVSWYQQALGQGPQFIFQYYREEENGRGNFPPRFSGLQFPNYSSELNVNALELDDSALYLCASSFATGRLSEQYFGPGTRLTVT.

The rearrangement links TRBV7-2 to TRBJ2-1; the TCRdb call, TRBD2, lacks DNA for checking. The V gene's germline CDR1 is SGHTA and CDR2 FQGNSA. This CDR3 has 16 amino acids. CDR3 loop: CASRQPGLAGGHEQFF.

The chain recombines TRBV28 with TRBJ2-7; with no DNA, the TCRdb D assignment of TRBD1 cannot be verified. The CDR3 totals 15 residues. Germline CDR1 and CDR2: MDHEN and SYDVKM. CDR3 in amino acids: CASSLGDPKPYEQYF.

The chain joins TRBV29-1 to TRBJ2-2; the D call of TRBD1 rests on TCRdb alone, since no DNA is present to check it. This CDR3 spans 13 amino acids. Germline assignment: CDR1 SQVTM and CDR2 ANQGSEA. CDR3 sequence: CSVGQGASGELFF.

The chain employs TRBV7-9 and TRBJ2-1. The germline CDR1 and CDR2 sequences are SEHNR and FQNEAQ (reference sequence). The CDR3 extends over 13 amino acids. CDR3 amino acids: CASNPRVVNEQFF.

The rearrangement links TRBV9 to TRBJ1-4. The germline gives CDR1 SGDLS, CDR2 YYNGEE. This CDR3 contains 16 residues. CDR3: CASSSRPLATNEKLFF.

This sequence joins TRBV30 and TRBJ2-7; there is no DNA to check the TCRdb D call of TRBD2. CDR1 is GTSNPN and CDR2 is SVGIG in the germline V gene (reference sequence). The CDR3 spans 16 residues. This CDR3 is CAWSVGSLAATYEQYF. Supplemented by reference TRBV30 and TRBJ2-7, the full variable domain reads SQTIHQWPATLVQPVGSPLSLECTVEGTSNPNLYWYRQAAGRGLQLLFYSVGIGQISSEVPQNLSASRPQDRQFILSSKKLLLSDSGFYLCAWSVGSLAATYEQYFGPGTRLTVT.

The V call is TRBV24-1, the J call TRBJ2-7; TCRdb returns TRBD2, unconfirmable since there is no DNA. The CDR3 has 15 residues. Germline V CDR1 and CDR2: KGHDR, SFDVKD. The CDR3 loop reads CATSDSGTASYEQYF.

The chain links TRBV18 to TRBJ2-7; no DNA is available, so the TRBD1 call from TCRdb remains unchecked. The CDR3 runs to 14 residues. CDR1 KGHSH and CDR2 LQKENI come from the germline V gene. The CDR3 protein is CASSPRVQTDEQYF. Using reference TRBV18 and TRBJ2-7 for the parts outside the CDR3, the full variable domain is NAGVMQNPRHLVRRRGQEARLRCSPMKGHSHVYWYRQLPEEGLKFMVYLQKENIIDESGMPKERFSAEFPKEGPSILRIQQVVRGDSAAYFCASSPRVQTDEQYFGPGTRLTVT.